The 27 T cell receptor beta chains below come from one sample, sequenced in a study of shared clonotypes between healthy human individuals. Repertoires were generated with immunoSEQ multiplex PCR, while TCRdb's copy carries only in-frame clones and drops some. In the table there are 2 million to 2.5 million clones, approximately 96% of which are singletons. Sequenced material: naive CD4+ T cells sorted from blood. Subset in this sample: CD45RA+ positively selected. Receptors were obtained from a man between 18 and 35 years old in good health.

This chain uses TRBV7-6 with TRBJ2-4; no firm D call. Germline V gene lookup returns CDR1 SGHVS and CDR2 FNYEAQ. CDR3 size: 13 residues. V lost 2 bases to trimming and J lost 8 bases, with 10 bases between them. CDR3 nucleotides: TGTGCCAGCAGCTTAAGTAGCCGGGACATTCAGTACTTC. Encoded protein: CASSLSSRDIQYF. The full variable domain, completed using reference TRBV7-6 and TRBJ2-4, is GAGVSQSPRYKVTKRGQDVALRCDPISGHVSLYWYRQALGQGPEFLTYFNYEAQQDKSGLPNDRFSAERPEGSISTLTIQRTEQRDSAMYRCASSLSSRDIQYFGAGTRLSVL.

This chain uses TRBV7-2 with TRBJ2-5; 8 bases align to TRBD2. V was clipped by 0 bases and J by 5 bases; unmatched bases: 11. The CDR3 totals 17 residues. CDR1 is SGHTA and CDR2 is FQGNSA in the germline V gene. CDR3 region: CASSLAASGRYRETQYF. The CDR3 DNA reads as TGTGCCAGCAGCTTAGCGGCTAGCGGGCGGTATCGGGAGACCCAGTACTTC. Full variable domain (missing parts from reference TRBV7-2 and TRBJ2-5): GAGVSQSPSNKVTEKGKDVELRCDPISGHTALYWYRQSLGQGLEFLIYFQGNSAPDKSGLPSDRFSAERTGGSVSTLTIQRTQQEDSAVYLCASSLAASGRYRETQYFGPGTRLLVL.

The chain has TRBV10-3 and TRBJ2-5, with 8 bases matching TRBD2. The ends lost 1 base at V and 1 base at J; junction bases unmatched: 5. There are 16 residues in the CDR3. Looked up from germline, CDR1 is ENHRY and CDR2 is SYGVKD. The CDR3 DNA reads TGTGCCATCAGTGAGTACGAGACTAGCGCCCAAGAGACCCAGTACTTC. Its protein is CAISEYETSAQETQYF.

The V gene is TRBV5-1, the J gene TRBJ2-1; 10 nucleotides agree with TRBD2. From germline, CDR1 is SGHRS and CDR2 YFSETQ. CDR3 length: 16 amino acids. V lost 0 bases and J lost 6; bases outside the gene matches: 6. CDR3 in DNA: TGCGCCAGCAGCTTGGGCGTGACTAGCGGGCGCAATGAGCAGTTCTTC. Protein product: CASSLGVTSGRNEQFF.

This sequence joins TRBV5-1 and TRBJ1-2; D not certain. V was pared by 2 bases and J by 3 bases, with 8 bases between. The CDR3 has 13 amino acids. Germline CDR1 SGHRS, CDR2 YFSETQ. The CDR3 DNA sequence: TGCGCCAGCAGCTTCTCGGGGTACTATGGCTACACCTTC. Its protein is CASSFSGYYGYTF.

Details on this clone: A junction boundary mismatches the germline segment, possibly from a read error. J is TRBJ1-1 and V is TRBV27, with 11 nucleotides matching TRBD1. The germline V gene has CDR1 MNHEY and CDR2 SMNVEV (reference sequence). The CDR3 has 15 amino acids. As DNA, the CDR3 is TGTGCCAGCAGTTTATCCTCCGGGACAGGGGGGAAATTCGACTTT. It encodes CASSLSSGTGGKFDF.

With respect to this clone: Other nucleotide sequences from this sample produce the same CDR3. The genes are TRBV7-9 and TRBJ1-6; D is unclear. Trimming took 1 base from V and 10 from J, leaving 8 bases between them. The CDR3 has 13 residues. The germline CDR1 and CDR2 sequences are SEHNR and FQNEAQ (reference sequence). The chain's CDR3 is CASSLEGGSPLHF. The CDR3 coding sequence is TGTGCCAGCAGCTTAGAAGGAGGGTCACCCCTCCACTTT.

On this clone: The same CDR3 can be traced to other DNA sequences in this sample. The chain employs TRBV20-1 and TRBJ1-1; the D is unclear. Trimming took 4 bases from V and 1 from J, leaving 4 bases between them. This CDR3 has 11 amino acids. Germline CDR1 and CDR2: DFQATT and SNEGSKA (reference sequence). In DNA form, the CDR3 reads TGCAGTGCTAAGGAGAACACTGAAGCTTTCTTT. Amino acid sequence: CSAKENTEAFF.

This rearrangement joins TRBV28 to TRBJ2-7; D gene uncertain. CDR3 length: 12 residues. The V end was cut by 6 bases, the J end by 2 bases, with 8 bases between. CDR1 and CDR2 (germline): MDHEN, SYDVKM. In DNA form, the CDR3 reads TGTGCCAGCAGCCACCTCCCCTACGAGCAGTACTTC. It codes for CASSHLPYEQYF.

The V and J genes are TRBV5-1 and TRBJ1-2, with TRBD1 as a possible D gene (6 bases). Germline assignment: CDR1 SGHRS and CDR2 YFSETQ. Trimming took off 3 bases at V and 0 bases at J, with 33 bases between the two ends. There are 22 residues in the CDR3. The chain's CDR3 is CASSSPGAAAIFSWEANYGYTF. The CDR3 DNA follows: TGCGCCAGCAGCTCCCCAGGGGCAGCAGCTATTTTCTCATGGGAGGCTAACTATGGCTACACCTTC.

J is TRBJ1-3 and V is TRBV30; 7 positions agree with TRBD1. V was clipped by 1 base and J by 4 bases; unmatched bases: 4. The CDR3 has 14 residues. From germline, CDR1 is GTSNPN and CDR2 SVGIG (reference sequence). This CDR3 is CAWSAGRGGNTIYF. The CDR3 DNA reads as TGTGCCTGGAGTGCCGGCAGGGGGGGAAACACCATATATTTT.

This sequence joins TRBV5-1 and TRBJ1-5; D not resolved. Trimming shortened V by 6 bases and J by 8 bases, and 18 bases separated the two germline ends. The CDR3 length is 14 residues. Germline assignment: CDR1 SGHRS and CDR2 YFSETQ. CDR3 coding DNA: TGCGCCAGCACCCGGGGAGACACCCCGGAGCCCCAGCATTTT. It translates to CASTRGDTPEPQHF.

V usage is TRBV15 and J usage is TRBJ1-4; TRBD1 is a possible D gene (5 bases). Germline V lookup: CDR1 LNHNV, CDR2 YYDKDF (reference sequence). Trimming cost V 0 bases and J 6 bases, with 17 bases left between them. CDR3 length: 17 residues. This CDR3 reads CATSRDLPRGEHEKLFF. The DNA of the CDR3 is TGTGCCACCAGCAGAGATCTCCCGCGGGGGGAGCATGAAAAACTGTTTTTT.

V gene TRBV7-9 combines with J gene TRBJ2-7; perhaps TRBD1 as D (5 bases). V gave up 2 bases and J gave up 4 bases, with 9 bases separating them. The CDR3 consists of 13 residues. Germline V gene data show CDR1 as SEHNR and CDR2 as FQNEAQ (reference sequence). This CDR3 reads CASSLIQGYEQYF. As DNA, the CDR3 is TGTGCCAGCAGCTTAATTCAGGGATACGAGCAGTACTTC.

V and J are TRBV5-6 and TRBJ2-3, with D possibly matching TRBD1 (6 bases). This CDR3 comprises 16 residues. Trimming pared 1 base from V and 6 bases from J, leaving 18 bases between. Germline CDR1 and CDR2: SGHDT and YYEEEE. The CDR3 spells CASSLLSQGLADTQYF. The DNA for the CDR3 is TGTGCCAGCAGCTTGTTAAGTCAGGGGTTGGCTGATACGCAGTATTTT.

The V gene is TRBV5-1, the J gene TRBJ2-3; D not certain. Trimming cost V 1 base and J 6 bases, with 9 bases left between them. The CDR3 spans 13 residues. CDR1 SGHRS and CDR2 YFSETQ come from the germline V gene. In DNA, the CDR3 is TGCGCCAGCAGCTTGAGTGCTGGGGATACGCAGTATTTT. Protein: CASSLSAGDTQYF.

This chain connects TRBV11-2 to TRBJ2-7, with 9 bases lining up with TRBD2. CDR3 length: 14 amino acids. With V trimmed by 6 bases and J by 2 bases, 5 bases remained unmatched. The germline V gene has CDR1 SGHAT and CDR2 FQNNGV. The CDR3 loop reads CASRLAGFTYEQYF. CDR3 sequence (DNA): TGTGCCAGCAGACTAGCGGGTTTTACCTACGAGCAGTACTTC.

The rearrangement uses TRBV6-5 and TRBJ1-6; 7 bases match TRBD1. The CDR3 has 15 residues. Germline loops: CDR1 MNHEY, CDR2 SVGAGI. Losses at the gene ends were 10 bases for V and 5 bases for J; bases not matched to a gene: 11. The CDR3: CATTLLTGNNSPLHF. Written as DNA, the CDR3 is TGTGCCACCACCCTTCTGACAGGGAATAATTCACCCCTCCACTTT.

About this clone: The same CDR3 is also encoded by other DNA sequences in this sample. The chain recombines TRBV18 with TRBJ2-5; no firm D call. This CDR3 comprises 14 residues. Germline CDR1 reads KGHSH; CDR2 reads LQKENI. V was pared by 0 bases and J by 1 base, with 6 bases between. The CDR3 protein is CASSPPGPQETQYF. CDR3 nucleotides: TGTGCCAGCTCACCACCAGGCCCCCAAGAGACCCAGTACTTC.

The V call is TRBV28, the J call TRBJ2-2, with 7 bases fitting TRBD1. This CDR3 comprises 15 residues. CDR1 is MDHEN and CDR2 is SYDVKM in the germline V gene. J gave up 2 bases and V 8 bases, and 8 bases lay outside the gene matches. The CDR3 sequence is CASHFGTVNTGELFF. As DNA, the CDR3 is TGTGCCAGCCACTTTGGGACAGTAAACACCGGGGAGCTGTTTTTT. Drawing the rest from reference TRBV28 and TRBJ2-2, the complete variable domain is DVKVTQSSRYLVKRTGEKVFLECVQDMDHENMFWYRQDPGLGLRLIYFSYDVKMKEKGDIPEGYSVSREKKERFSLILESASTNQTSMYLCASHFGTVNTGELFFGEGSRLTVL.

The chain joins TRBV4-1 to TRBJ1-6; D ambiguous. The CDR3 contains 18 residues. V was clipped by 3 bases and J by 2 bases, with 17 bases between them. CDR1 and CDR2 (germline): MGHRA, YSYEKL. The CDR3 loop is CASSHPKSDLTYNSPLHF. The CDR3 DNA follows: TGCGCCAGCAGCCACCCGAAGAGCGATTTGACCTATAATTCACCCCTCCACTTT.

This clone has a single count. V gene TRBV5-1 combines with J gene TRBJ2-1; 8 bases fit TRBD2. The germline CDR1 and CDR2 sequences are SGHRS and YFSETQ. Trimming removed 2 bases from V and 2 bases from J; junction bases left unmatched: 3. The CDR3 sequence is 15 residues long. In DNA, the CDR3 is TGCGCCAGCAGCTTACTAGCGGAGACCTACAATGAGCAGTTCTTC. It yields the protein CASSLLAETYNEQFF.

The chain has TRBV6-6 and TRBJ1-3; D uncertain. The CDR3 length is 15 residues. The germline V gene encodes CDR1 MNHNY and CDR2 SVGAGI (reference sequence). V dropped 2 bases and J dropped 2 bases, with 10 bases sitting between them. The CDR3 DNA reads as TGTGCCAGCAGTTACAATCGGGGAACTGGAAACACCATATATTTT. This codes for CASSYNRGTGNTIYF.

The V gene is TRBV10-3, the J gene TRBJ1-3, with D hard to call. The length of the CDR3 is 14 residues. Between the trimmed V and J ends, which lost 0 bases and 3 bases, there was a span of 6 bases. In germline, CDR1 is ENHRY, CDR2 SYGVKD. The CDR3 spells CAISESPIGNTIYF. The CDR3 bases are TGTGCCATCAGTGAGTCTCCTATTGGAAACACCATATATTTT.

The chain combines TRBV5-1 with TRBJ2-2; TRBD2 matches at 9 bases. Germline trimming cut 0 bases from V and 4 bases from J; bases unmatched to any gene: 10. The length of the CDR3 is 18 residues. Germline CDR1 reads SGHRS; CDR2 reads YFSETQ. The CDR3 sequence is CASSLAISGGPSTGELFF. CDR3 sequence (DNA): TGCGCCAGCAGCTTGGCCATAAGCGGGGGGCCTTCCACCGGGGAGCTGTTTTTT.

Regarding this clone: The same CDR3 can be traced to other DNA sequences in this sample. This chain joins TRBV18 and TRBJ2-1; the match to TRBD2 covers 10 bases. V lost 3 bases and J lost 7; bases outside the gene matches: 6. Germline-derived CDR1 and CDR2 are KGHSH and LQKENI. The length of the CDR3 is 15 residues. The CDR3 region has the DNA TGTGCCAGCTCACCCGTCTTAGCGGGAGGTAATGAGCAGTTCTTC. The encoded protein is CASSPVLAGGNEQFF.

V and J are TRBV6-5 and TRBJ1-2; the D gene is possibly TRBD1 (6 bases). The V end was cut by 4 bases, the J end by 0 bases, with 12 bases between. CDR1 is MNHEY, CDR2 SVGAGI, per germline. This CDR3 comprises 15 residues. The CDR3 DNA sequence: TGTGCCAGCAGTTCCCTGACAGGTGCTAACTATGGCTACACCTTC. This encodes CASSSLTGANYGYTF.